Below, one T cell receptor (beta chain) is given with its context. Measured with immunoSEQ multiplex PCR; TCRdb has only the in-frame clones, and not every one. Of some 400,000 clones listed, about 89% were seen once; the top ten hold 8% to 13%. The entry originates in a study of blood T cell repertoires in COVID-19. Study in general: The origin of the acute and convalescent COVID-19 samples was the United States, Italy and Spain. PBMCs, B-cell-depleted T cells, or T cells were the source of the cDNA or gDNA that made up the material.

The TCR comes from a woman aged 25 to 45 with COVID-19, enrolled during active disease. Sequences were obtained from peripheral blood.

The CDR3 DNA follows: TGTGCCAGCAGTCTTAGGACTGGTACTAGCACAGATACGCAGTATTTT. Translation gives CASSLRTGTSTDTQYF. The rearrangement joins TRBV27 to TRBJ2-3, with a weak D call TRBD2 (5 bases). The V gene lost 5 bases and the J gene lost 0 bases, with 15 bases spanning the gap. CDR1 and CDR2 (germline): MNHEY, SMNVEV (reference sequence). CDR3 size: 16 residues.